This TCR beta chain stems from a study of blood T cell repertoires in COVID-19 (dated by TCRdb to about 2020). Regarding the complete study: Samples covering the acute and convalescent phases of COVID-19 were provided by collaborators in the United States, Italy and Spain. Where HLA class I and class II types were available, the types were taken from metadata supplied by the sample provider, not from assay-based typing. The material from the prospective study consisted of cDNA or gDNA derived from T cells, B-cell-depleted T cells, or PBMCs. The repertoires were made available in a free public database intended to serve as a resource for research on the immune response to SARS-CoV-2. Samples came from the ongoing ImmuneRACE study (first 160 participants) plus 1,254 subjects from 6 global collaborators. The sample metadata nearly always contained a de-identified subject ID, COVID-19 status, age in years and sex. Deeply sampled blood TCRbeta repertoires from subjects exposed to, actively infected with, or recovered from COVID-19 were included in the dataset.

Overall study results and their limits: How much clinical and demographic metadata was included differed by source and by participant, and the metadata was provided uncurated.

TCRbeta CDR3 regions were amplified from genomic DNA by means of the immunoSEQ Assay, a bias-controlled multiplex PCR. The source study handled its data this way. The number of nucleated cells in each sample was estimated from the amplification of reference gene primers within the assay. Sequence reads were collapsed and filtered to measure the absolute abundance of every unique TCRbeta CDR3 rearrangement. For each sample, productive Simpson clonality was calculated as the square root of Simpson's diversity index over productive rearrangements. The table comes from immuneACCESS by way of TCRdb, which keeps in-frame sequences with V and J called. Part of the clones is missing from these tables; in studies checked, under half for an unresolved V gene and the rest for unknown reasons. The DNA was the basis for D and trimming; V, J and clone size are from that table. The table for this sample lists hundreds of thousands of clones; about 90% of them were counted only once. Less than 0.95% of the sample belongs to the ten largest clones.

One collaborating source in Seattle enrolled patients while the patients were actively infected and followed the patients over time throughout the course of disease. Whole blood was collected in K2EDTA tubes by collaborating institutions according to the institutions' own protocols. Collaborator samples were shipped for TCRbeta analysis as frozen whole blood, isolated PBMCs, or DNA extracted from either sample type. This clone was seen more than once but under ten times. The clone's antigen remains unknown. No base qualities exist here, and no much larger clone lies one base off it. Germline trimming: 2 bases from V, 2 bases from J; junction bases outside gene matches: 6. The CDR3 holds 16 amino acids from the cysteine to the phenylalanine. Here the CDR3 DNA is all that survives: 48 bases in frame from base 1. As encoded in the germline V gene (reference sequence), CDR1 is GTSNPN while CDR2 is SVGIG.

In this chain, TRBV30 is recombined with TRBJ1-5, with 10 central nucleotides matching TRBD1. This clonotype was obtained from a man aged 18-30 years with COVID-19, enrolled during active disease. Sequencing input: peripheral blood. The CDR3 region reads CAWSLGTGEGNQPQHF. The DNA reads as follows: TGTGCCTGGAGTCTCGGGACAGGGGAAGGCAATCAGCCCCAGCATTTT.